This entry features one TCR beta chain sequence. TCRdb re-called the 5' RACE reads and catalogs CDR3 proteins one per entry, DNA excluded. The sample data list about 180,000 distinct CDR3 sequences. The data were obtained in a study of T cells expressing NK-cell markers. The germline V gene encodes CDR1 ENHRY and CDR2 SYGVKD. The CDR3 length is 14 residues. V gene TRBV10-3 combines with J gene TRBJ2-7; the D gene TCRdb calls, TRBD1, cannot be checked with no DNA. The material sequenced was blood T cells: a sorted CD56 or NKG2C T cell subset, CD4+ or CD8+ T cells, or bulk PBMC T cells (not recorded which). This clonotype was sampled from a woman between 18 and 75 years old in good health. CDR3 sequence reads: CAISPDGPVYEQYF.